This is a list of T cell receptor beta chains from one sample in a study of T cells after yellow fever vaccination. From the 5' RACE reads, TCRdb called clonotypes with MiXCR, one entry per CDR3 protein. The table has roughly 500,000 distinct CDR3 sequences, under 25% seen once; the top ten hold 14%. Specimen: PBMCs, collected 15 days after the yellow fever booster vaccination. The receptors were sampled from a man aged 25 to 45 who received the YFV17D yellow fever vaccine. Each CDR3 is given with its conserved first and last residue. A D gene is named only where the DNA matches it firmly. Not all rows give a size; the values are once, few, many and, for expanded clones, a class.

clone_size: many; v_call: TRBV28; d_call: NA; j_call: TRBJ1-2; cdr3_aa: CASSSGPQYGYTF; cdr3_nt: TGTGCCAGCAGTTCGGGACCGCAGTATGGCTACACCTTC
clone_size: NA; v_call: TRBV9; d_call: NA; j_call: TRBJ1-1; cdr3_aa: CASSVTQAAAFF; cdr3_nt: TGTGCCAGCAGCGTCACACAGGCTGCGGCTTTCTTT
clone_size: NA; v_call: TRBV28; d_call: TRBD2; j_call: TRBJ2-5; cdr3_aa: CASSFVAGLRETQYF; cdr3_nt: TGTGCCAGCAGTTTCGTAGCGGGCCTCAGGGAGACCCAGTACTTC
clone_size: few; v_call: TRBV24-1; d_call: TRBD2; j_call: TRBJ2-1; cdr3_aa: CATSGGLAGVHEQFF; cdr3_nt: TGTGCCACCAGTGGCGGACTAGCGGGAGTTCATGAGCAGTTCTTC
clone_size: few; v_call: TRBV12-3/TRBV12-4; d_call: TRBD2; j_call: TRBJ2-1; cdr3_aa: CASSLVFSGRGISYNEQFF; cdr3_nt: TGTGCCAGCAGTTTAGTTTTTAGCGGGAGGGGGATATCCTACAATGAGCAGTTCTTC
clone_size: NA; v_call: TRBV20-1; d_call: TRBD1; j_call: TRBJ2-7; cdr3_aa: CSANRGRSYEQYF; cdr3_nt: TGCAGTGCTAACAGGGGTAGATCCTACGAGCAGTACTTC
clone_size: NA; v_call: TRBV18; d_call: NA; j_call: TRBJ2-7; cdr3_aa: CASSPGDLLEQYF; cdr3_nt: TGTGCCAGCTCACCGGGGGACCTCCTCGAGCAGTACTTC
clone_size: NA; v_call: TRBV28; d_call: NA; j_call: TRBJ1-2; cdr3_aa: CASSQTQGRNNGYTF; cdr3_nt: TGTGCCAGCAGTCAAACACAGGGACGAAACAATGGCTACACCTTC
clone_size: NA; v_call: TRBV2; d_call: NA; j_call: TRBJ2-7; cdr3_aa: CASKLGRDNYEQYF; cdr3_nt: TGTGCCAGCAAACTGGGCCGAGACAACTACGAGCAGTACTTC
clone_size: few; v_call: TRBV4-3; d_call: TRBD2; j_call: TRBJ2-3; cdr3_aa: CASSHPLPGLEIADTQYF; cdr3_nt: TGCGCCAGCAGCCACCCCCTTCCGGGACTAGAGATCGCAGATACGCAGTATTTT
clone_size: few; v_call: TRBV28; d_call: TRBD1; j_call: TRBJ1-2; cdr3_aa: CASSLFRGSSNYGYTF; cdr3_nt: TGTGCCAGCAGTTTATTCAGGGGGTCCAGTAACTATGGCTACACCTTC
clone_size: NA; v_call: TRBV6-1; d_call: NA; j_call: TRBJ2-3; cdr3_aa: CASRFAADTQYF; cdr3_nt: TGTGCCAGCCGGTTTGCCGCTGACACGCAGTATTTT
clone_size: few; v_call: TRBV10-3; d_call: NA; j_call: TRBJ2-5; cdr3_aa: CAISDGWDEEETQYF; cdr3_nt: TGTGCCATCAGTGACGGGTGGGATGAGGAAGAGACCCAGTACTTC
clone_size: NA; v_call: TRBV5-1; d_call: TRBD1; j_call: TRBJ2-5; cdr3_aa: CASSSGQGIRETQYF; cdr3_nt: TGCGCCAGCAGCTCGGGACAGGGGATACGGGAGACCCAGTACTTC
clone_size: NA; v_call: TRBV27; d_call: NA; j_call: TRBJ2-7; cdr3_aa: CASSLKWTAFEQYF; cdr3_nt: TGTGCCAGCAGTTTAAAGTGGACGGCTTTCGAGCAGTACTTC
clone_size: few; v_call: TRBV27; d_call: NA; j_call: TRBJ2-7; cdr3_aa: CASNKLGESYEQYF; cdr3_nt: TGTGCCAGCAACAAGCTTGGGGAATCCTACGAGCAGTACTTC
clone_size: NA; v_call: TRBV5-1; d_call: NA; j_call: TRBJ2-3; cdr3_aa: CASSLDVFDTDTQYF; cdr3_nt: TGCGCCAGCAGCTTGGATGTTTTCGACACAGATACGCAGTATTTT
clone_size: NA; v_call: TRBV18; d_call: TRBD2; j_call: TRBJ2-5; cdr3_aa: CASSPPIAGEETQYF; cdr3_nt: TGTGCCAGCTCACCTCCTATAGCGGGAGAAGAGACCCAGTACTTC
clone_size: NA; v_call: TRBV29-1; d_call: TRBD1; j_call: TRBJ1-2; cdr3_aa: CSVFSRTGGWFDYGYTF; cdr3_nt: TGCAGCGTTTTTTCCCGGACAGGGGGCTGGTTCGACTATGGCTACACCTTC
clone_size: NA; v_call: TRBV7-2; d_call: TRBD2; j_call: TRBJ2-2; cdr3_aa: CASSPQRLAGTGELFF; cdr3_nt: TGTGCCAGCAGCCCCCAACGACTAGCGGGGACCGGGGAGCTGTTTTTT
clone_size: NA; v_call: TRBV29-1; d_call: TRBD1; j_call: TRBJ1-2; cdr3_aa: CSVEDYRGSGYTF; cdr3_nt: TGCAGCGTTGAAGATTACAGGGGCAGTGGCTACACCTTC
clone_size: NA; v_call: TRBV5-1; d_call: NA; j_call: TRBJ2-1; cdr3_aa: CASSLDALSSYNEQFF; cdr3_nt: TGCGCCAGCAGCTTGGACGCGCTGAGCTCCTACAATGAGCAGTTCTTC
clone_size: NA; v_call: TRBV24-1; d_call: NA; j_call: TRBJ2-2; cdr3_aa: CATSDRTLGATGELFF; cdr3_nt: TGTGCCACCAGTGACCGAACGTTGGGGGCGACCGGGGAGCTGTTTTTT
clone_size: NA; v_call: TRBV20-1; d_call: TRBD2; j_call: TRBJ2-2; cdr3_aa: CSARASGRGTGELFF; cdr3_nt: TGCAGTGCTAGAGCTAGCGGGAGGGGAACCGGGGAGCTGTTTTTT
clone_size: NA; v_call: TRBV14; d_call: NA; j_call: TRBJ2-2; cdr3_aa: CASSLRGGGILNTGELFF; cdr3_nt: TGTGCCAGCAGCCTCCGCGGAGGAGGGATTCTGAACACCGGGGAGCTGTTTTTT
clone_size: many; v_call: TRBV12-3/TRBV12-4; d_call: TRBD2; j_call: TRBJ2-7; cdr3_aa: CASRLGEAGGDYEQYF; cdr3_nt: TGTGCCAGCAGACTGGGAGAAGCGGGAGGTGACTACGAGCAGTACTTC
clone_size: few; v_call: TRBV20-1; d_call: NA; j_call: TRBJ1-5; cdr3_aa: CSARGGGNQPQHF; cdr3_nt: TGCAGTGCTAGAGGGGGCGGGAATCAGCCCCAGCATTTT
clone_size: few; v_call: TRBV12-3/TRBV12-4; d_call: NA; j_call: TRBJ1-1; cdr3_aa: CASTQWGNTEAFF; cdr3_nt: TGTGCCAGCACCCAATGGGGGAACACTGAAGCTTTCTTT
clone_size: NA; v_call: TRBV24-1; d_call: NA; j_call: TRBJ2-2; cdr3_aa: CATSETSGELFF; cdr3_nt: TGTGCCACCAGTGAGACTAGCGGGGAGCTGTTTTTT
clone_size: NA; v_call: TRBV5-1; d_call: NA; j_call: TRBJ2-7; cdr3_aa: CASKPGTGLLIYEQYF; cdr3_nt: TGCGCCAGCAAACCCGGAACAGGGCTTCTGATATACGAGCAGTACTTC
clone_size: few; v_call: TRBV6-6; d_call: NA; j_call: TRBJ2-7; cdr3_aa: CATSTGYSYEQYF; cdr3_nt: TGTGCCACCTCGACAGGATACTCCTACGAGCAGTACTTC
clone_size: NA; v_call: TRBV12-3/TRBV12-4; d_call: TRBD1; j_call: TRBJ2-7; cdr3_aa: CASSLAGTEYEQYF; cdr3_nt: TGTGCCAGCAGTTTAGCCGGGACAGAGTACGAGCAGTACTTC
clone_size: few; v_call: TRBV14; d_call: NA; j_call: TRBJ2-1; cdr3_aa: CASSQARGPDEQFF; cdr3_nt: TGTGCCAGCAGCCAAGCTCGGGGGCCGGATGAGCAGTTCTTC
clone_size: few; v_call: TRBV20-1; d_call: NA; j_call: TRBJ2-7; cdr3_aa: CSADIVGGPYEQYF; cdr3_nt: TGCAGTGCTGATATTGTGGGGGGACCCTACGAGCAGTACTTC
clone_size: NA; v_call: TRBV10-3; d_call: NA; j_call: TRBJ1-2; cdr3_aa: CAISESTAGYTF; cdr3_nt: TGTGCCATCAGTGAGTCCACAGCTGGCTACACCTTC
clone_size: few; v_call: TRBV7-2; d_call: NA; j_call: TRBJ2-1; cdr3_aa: CASSPPSGRVGNEQFF; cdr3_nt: TGTGCCAGCAGCCCCCCAAGCGGGCGGGTGGGGAATGAGCAGTTCTTC
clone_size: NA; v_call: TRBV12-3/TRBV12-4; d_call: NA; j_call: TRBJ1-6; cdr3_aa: CASSPFMNNSPLHF; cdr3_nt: TGTGCCAGCAGCCCATTCATGAATAATTCACCCCTCCACTTT
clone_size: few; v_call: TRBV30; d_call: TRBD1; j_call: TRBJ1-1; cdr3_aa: CAWSSGQGAEAFF; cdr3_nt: TGTGCCTGGAGTTCGGGACAGGGGGCTGAAGCTTTCTTT
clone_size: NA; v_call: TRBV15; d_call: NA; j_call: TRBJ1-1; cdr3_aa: CATSRDPNTEAFF; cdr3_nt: TGTGCCACCAGCAGAGATCCCAACACTGAAGCTTTCTTT
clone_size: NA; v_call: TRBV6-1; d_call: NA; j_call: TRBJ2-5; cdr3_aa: CASSGTRGGLQTQYF; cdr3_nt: TGTGCCAGCAGTGGGACCAGGGGGGGTTTACAGACCCAGTACTTC
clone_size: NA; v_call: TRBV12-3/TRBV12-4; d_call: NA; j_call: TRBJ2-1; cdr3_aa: CASSLGGSSSQFF; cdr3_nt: TGTGCCAGCAGTTTGGGGGGATCTTCTTCCCAGTTCTTC
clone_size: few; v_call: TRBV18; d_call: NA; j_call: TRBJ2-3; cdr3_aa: CASSPRESDTQYF; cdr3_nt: TGTGCCAGCTCACCACGGGAATCAGATACGCAGTATTTT